The 2 T cell receptor beta chains reported below all come from one sample, sequenced in a study of cytomegalovirus exposure and HLA in healthy donors (dated by TCRdb to about 2017). The library was made by the immunoSEQ multiplex PCR assay. For the multiplex PCR, a mixture combining 60 forward primers for TCR Vbeta segments and 13 reverse primers for TCR Jbeta segments was used. TCRdb re-hosts the immuneACCESS table, in-frame sequences only. Its copies lack some clones; in the studies checked, an unresolved V gene accounts for under half of them, and the cause for the rest is not known. The sample table gives more than 95,000 clones. The top ten hold approximately 0.99% of the sample. The sequenced sample was PBMCs. The source of these receptors is a man aged 18 to 29 in good health and CMV-seronegative.

The chain joins TRBV7-8 to TRBJ2-7; 9 bases agree with TRBD1. Trimming at V came to 5 bases and at J to 4 bases, leaving 3 bases not matched to a gene. Germline loops: CDR1 SGHVS, CDR2 FQNEAQ. This CDR3 region has 13 residues. CDR3 DNA sequence: TGTGCCAGCAGCACCGGGACAGGGTACGAGCAGTACTTC. Its translation: CASSTGTGYEQYF.

The rearrangement links TRBV29-1 to TRBJ2-7, with 8 bases that match TRBD1. J gave up 2 bases and V 2 bases, and 11 bases lay outside the gene matches. CDR1 and CDR2 (germline): SQVTM, ANQGSEA. CDR3 length: 16 residues. The CDR3 DNA reads as TGCAGCGTTGAAAGCCCACAGGGGGAAGAAACCTACGAGCAGTACTTC. Translating gives CSVESPQGEETYEQYF.